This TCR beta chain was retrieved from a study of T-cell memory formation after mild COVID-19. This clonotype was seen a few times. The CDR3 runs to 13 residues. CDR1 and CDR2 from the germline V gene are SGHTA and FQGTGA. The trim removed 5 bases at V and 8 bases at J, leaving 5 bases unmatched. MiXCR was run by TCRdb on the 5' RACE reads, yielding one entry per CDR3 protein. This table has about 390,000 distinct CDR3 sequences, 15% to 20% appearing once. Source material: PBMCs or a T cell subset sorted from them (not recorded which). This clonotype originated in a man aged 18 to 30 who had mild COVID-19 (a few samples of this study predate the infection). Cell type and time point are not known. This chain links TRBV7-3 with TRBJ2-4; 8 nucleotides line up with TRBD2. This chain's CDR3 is CASSPSRGDIQYF. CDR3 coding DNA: TGTGCCAGCAGCCCGTCGCGGGGGGACATTCAGTACTTC.